Below, 4 T cell receptor beta chains from the same sample are listed, as sequenced in a study of blood T cell repertoires in COVID-19. Produced via immunoSEQ multiplex PCR; TCRdb's table is partial and in-frame only. Here the sample spans about 490,000 clones, 80% to 90% being singletons. The sequencing input was peripheral blood. Every receptor here comes from a human donor in a cohort sampled during active COVID-19.

This clone occurred a few times. The J gene is TRBJ1-6, the V gene TRBV30, with a weak D call TRBD1 (6 bases). Per the germline V gene, CDR1 is GTSNPN and CDR2 is SVGIG (reference sequence). The germline V and J ends were trimmed by 5 bases and 9 bases, with 17 bases remaining between them. The CDR3 extends over 14 amino acids. The CDR3 loop reads CAWEPRGRGSPLHF. The CDR3 region has the DNA TGTGCCTGGGAACCGAGGGGCAGGGGTTCACCCCTCCACTTT. The full variable domain, its missing parts supplied by reference TRBV30 and TRBJ1-6, is SQTIHQWPATLVQPVGSPLSLECTVEGTSNPNLYWYRQAAGRGLQLLFYSVGIGQISSEVPQNLSASRPQDRQFILSSKKLLLSDSGFYLCAWEPRGRGSPLHFGNGTRLTVT.

The chain carries TRBV28 and TRBJ1-2; TRBD1 matches at 7 bases. The germline V gene encodes CDR1 MDHEN and CDR2 SYDVKM. CDR3 length: 12 amino acids. With 9 bases clipped from V and 2 bases from J, the junction kept 3 bases outside the gene matches. CDR3 residues: CASTTGNYGYTF. CDR3 DNA: TGTGCCAGTACGACAGGGAACTATGGCTACACCTTC.

J is TRBJ2-2 and V is TRBV28, with 11 bases fitting TRBD2. V shed 2 bases, J shed 3 bases, and the junction held 8 bases outside the gene matches. Looked up from germline, CDR1 is MDHEN and CDR2 is SYDVKM. The CDR3 consists of 18 residues. CDR3 residues: CASSLIAGGLYDTGELFF. CDR3 nucleotides: TGTGCCAGCAGTTTAATAGCGGGAGGGCTTTACGACACCGGGGAGCTGTTTTTT.

This clone has only one observation. The chain combines TRBV28 with TRBJ1-3; tentatively, D is TRBD1 (6 bases). The CDR3 consists of 17 residues. Germline lookup yields CDR1 MDHEN and CDR2 SYDVKM. V was shortened by 6 bases and J by 1 base, with 19 bases between the two germline ends. CDR3 sequence reads: CASRDTGTVASGNTIYF. Written as DNA, the CDR3 is TGTGCCAGCAGGGACACAGGGACGGTCGCGTCTGGAAACACCATATATTTT.